This T cell receptor beta chain derives from a study of shared clonotypes between healthy human individuals. Sequencing was performed on unsorted PBMC DNA using ten immunoSEQ deep assay plates. As originally analysed: With immunoSEQ giving junction-only sequences and no quality scores, filtering differed. The repertoire was sequenced with immunoSEQ multiplex PCR; TCRdb's copy has only in-frame clones and lacks some. V, J and clone size were drawn from that table, and D and trimming were deduced from the DNA. The sample includes some 470,000 clones, approximately 80% of them seen just once. Study results and limitations: Blood alone was sampled, and tissue repertoires likely differ. Clonotype sharing among donors was expected to depend on sequencing depth.

Germline V gene data show CDR1 as LGHNA and CDR2 as YNFKEQ. The CDR3 runs 13 residues. V was pared by 4 bases and J by 9 bases, with 13 bases between. On this clone: Its antigen is unidentified.

The chain joins TRBV4-2 to TRBJ1-5, with D uncertain. This sequence originates from a woman aged 40 to 55 in good health. Some clones in this sample may be carry-over from other donors' samples. The sample comprised PBMCs. In DNA, the CDR3 is TGTGCCAGCAGCCCTTCTTCCCAAGGGCCCCAGCATTTT. This sequence encodes CASSPSSQGPQHF.